Detailed here is one T cell receptor beta chain. The CDR3 sequence is 17 residues long. With V trimmed by 3 bases and J by 4 bases, 11 bases remained unmatched. Germline loops: CDR1 MNHEY, CDR2 SMNVEV (reference sequence). Seattle patients were enrolled while actively infected and followed longitudinally. How the authors handled the data: The authors estimated nucleated cell counts from reference gene primer amplification. The method was immunoSEQ multiplex PCR; TCRdb's version includes in-frame clones alone and lacks a portion of them. For V, J and clone size, that table is used; D and trimming come from the DNA. The table includes more than 300,000 clones, roughly 90% detected once. This entry comes from a study of blood T cell repertoires in COVID-19. Study in general: Samples came from the United States, Italy and Spain, spanning acute and convalescent COVID-19.

The chain is built from TRBV27 and TRBJ2-3; 9 bases are a match to TRBD1. The TCR originated in a woman aged 40 to 55 with COVID-19, enrolled during active disease. What was sequenced was peripheral blood. The CDR3 coding sequence is TGTGCCAGCAGTTTCCTGGGACAGGGAAGCGTGGCAGATACGCAGTATTTT. Its protein product is CASSFLGQGSVADTQYF.